The T cell receptor beta chain described here comes from a study of vaccination and CD4 T cells after COVID-19. Once obtained from cultured CD4+ T cells, the DNA was sequenced using the Oncomine TCR Beta short-read assay. TCRdb reanalysed the PCR reads using MiXCR and keeps one entry per CDR3 protein. In the table there are 17,000 or so distinct CDR3 sequences, around two fifths of which are singletons. As to this clonotype: The antigen is not known.

This sample's treatment: roughly nine-day PBMC culture with coronavirus spike peptide pools or control peptides (ViraFEST assay). Source: CD4+ T cells from blood, cultured in vitro, taken before SARS-CoV-2 vaccination. This TCR was sampled from a human donor who had recovered from COVID-19.

The CDR3, as DNA: TGTGCCAGTAGTTCGTGGGGACAGCCCTACGAGCAGTACTTC. Its protein product is CASSSWGQPYEQYF. This chain uses TRBV19 with TRBJ2-7; 7 bases are shared with TRBD1. The CDR3 totals 14 residues. CDR1 and CDR2 (germline): LNHDA, SQIVND (reference sequence). V lost 5 bases, J lost 2 bases, and 6 bases stayed unmatched.